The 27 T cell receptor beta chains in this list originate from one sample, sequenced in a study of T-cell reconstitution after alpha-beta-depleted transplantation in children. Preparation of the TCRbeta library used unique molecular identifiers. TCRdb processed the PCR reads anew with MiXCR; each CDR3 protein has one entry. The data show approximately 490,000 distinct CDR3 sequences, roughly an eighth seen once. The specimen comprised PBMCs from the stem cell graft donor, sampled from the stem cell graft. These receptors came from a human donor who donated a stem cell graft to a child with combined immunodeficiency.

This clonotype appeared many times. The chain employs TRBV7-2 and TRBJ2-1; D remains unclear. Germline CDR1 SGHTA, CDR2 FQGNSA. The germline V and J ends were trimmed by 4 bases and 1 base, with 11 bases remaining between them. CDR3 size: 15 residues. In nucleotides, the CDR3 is TGTGCCAGCAGCTCCCCCCGGGTTTCCTACAATGAGCAGTTCTTC. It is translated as CASSSPRVSYNEQFF.

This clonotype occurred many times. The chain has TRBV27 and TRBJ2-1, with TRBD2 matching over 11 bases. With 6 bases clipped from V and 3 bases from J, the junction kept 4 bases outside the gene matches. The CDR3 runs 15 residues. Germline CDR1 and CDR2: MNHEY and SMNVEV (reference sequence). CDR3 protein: CASRTGTSGYNEQFF. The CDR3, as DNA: TGTGCCAGCAGAACCGGGACTAGCGGCTACAATGAGCAGTTCTTC.

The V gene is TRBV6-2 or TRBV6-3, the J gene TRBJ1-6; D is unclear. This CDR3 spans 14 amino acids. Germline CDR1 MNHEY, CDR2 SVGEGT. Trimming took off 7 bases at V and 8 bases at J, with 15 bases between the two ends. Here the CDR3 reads CASNLKDYDSPLHF. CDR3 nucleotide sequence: TGTGCCAGCAATTTGAAGGACTACGATTCACCCCTCCACTTT.

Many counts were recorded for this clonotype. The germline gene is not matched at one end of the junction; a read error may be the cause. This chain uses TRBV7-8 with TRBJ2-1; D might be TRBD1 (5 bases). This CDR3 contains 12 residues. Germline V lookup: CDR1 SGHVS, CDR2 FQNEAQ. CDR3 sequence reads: CASSLRIPSRVF. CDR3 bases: TGTGCCAGCAGCTTACGTATCCCGAGCAGGGTCTTC.

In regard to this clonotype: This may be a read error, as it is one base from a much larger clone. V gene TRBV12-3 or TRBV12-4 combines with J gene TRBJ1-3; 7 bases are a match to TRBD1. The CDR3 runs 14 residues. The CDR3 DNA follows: TGTGCCAGCAGTTTTGGGGGACAGCGAAACACCTTATATTTT. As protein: CASSFGGQRNTLYF.

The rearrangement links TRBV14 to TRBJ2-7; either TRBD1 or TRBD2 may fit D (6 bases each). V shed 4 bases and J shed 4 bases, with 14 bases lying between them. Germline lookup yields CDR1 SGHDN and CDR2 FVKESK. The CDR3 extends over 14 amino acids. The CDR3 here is CASSPKTGRYEQYF. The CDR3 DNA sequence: TGTGCCAGCAGCCCCAAAACAGGGAGGTACGAGCAGTACTTC.

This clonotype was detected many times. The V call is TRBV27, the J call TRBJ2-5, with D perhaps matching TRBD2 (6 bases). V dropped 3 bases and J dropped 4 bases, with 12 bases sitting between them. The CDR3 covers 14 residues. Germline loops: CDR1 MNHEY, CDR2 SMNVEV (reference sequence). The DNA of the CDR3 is TGTGCCAGCAGTTTGGGGGGAAAGGTAGAGACCCAGTACTTC. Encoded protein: CASSLGGKVETQYF.

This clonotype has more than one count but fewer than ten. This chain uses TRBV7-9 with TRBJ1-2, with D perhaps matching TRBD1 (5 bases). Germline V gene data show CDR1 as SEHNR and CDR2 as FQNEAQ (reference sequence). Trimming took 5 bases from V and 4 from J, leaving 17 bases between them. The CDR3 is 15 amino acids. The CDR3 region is CASSPRGTIPYGYTF. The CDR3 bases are TGTGCCAGCAGCCCGAGGGGAACAATCCCCTATGGCTACACCTTC.

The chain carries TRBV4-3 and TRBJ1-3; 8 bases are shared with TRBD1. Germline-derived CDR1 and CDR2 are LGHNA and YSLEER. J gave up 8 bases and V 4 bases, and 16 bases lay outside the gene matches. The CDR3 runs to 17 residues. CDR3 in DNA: TGCGCCAGCAGCCGCTATCCCCCGGACAGGGCAGCCGACACCATATATTTT. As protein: CASSRYPPDRAADTIYF.

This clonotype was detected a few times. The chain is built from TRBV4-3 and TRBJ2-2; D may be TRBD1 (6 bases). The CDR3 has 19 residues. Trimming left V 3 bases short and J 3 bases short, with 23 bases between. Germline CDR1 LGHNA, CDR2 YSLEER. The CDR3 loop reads CASSQRIPGAQGYTGELFF. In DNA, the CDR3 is TGCGCCAGCAGCCAGAGAATACCCGGTGCACAGGGATACACCGGGGAGCTGTTTTTT.

The CDR3 DNA reads as TGTGCCAGCAGCTTAGATCAACAGGGTGGAAATTCACCCCTCCACTTT. Amino acids: CASSLDQQGGNSPLHF. This sequence joins TRBV11-3 and TRBJ1-6; D is possibly TRBD1 (6 bases). Looked up from germline, CDR1 is SGHNT and CDR2 is YENEEA. The CDR3 is 16 amino acids. Deletions cut 0 bases from V and 7 bases from J, with 13 bases between.

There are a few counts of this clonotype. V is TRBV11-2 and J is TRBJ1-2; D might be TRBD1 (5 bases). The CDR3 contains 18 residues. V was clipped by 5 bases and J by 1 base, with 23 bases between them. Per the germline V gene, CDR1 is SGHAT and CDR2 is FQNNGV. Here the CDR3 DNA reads TGTGCCAGCAGCCCCTCGACAGACGAATACGAACTTAACTATGGCTACACCTTC. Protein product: CASSPSTDEYELNYGYTF.

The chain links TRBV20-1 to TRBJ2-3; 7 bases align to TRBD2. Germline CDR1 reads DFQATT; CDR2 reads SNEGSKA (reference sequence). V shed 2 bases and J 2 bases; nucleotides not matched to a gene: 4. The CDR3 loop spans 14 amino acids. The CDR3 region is CSARKRGYTDTQYF. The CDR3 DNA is TGCAGTGCTAGAAAGCGGGGATACACAGATACGCAGTATTTT.

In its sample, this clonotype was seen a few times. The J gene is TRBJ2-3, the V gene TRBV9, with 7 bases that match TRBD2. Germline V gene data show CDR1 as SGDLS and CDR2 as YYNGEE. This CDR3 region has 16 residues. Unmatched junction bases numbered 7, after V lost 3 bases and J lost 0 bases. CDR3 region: CASSASLGGSTDTQYF. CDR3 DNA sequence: TGTGCCAGCAGCGCCTCCCTCGGGGGGAGCACAGATACGCAGTATTTT.

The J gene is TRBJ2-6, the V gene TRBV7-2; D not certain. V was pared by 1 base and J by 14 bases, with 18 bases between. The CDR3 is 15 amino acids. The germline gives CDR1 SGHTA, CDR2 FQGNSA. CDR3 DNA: TGTGCCAGCAGCTTAGGGCGTCAGCCAAACCTAATCCTGACTTTC. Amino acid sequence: CASSLGRQPNLILTF.

The CDR3 loop is CASHRVVNTEAFF. In DNA, the CDR3 is TGTGCCAGTCACCGGGTGGTGAACACTGAAGCTTTCTTT. J is TRBJ1-1 and V is TRBV21-1; TRBD1 is taken as the D call from the table, unchecked against the DNA. TRBV21-1 is a pseudogene locus. The CDR3 contains 13 residues.

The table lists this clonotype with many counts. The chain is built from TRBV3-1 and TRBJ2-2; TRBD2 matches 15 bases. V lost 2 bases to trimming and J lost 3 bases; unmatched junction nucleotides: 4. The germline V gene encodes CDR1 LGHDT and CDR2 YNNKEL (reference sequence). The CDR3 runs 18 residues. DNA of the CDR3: TGTGCCAGCAGCCAAACGCGGACTAGCGGGGGGGACACCGGGGAGCTGTTTTTT. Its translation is CASSQTRTSGGDTGELFF.

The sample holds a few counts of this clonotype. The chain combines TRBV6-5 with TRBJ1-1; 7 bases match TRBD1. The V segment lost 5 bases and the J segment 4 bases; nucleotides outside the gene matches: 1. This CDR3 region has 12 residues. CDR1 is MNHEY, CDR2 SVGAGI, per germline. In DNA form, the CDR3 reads TGTGCCAGCAGTAGGGGGCCCACTGAAGCTTTCTTT. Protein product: CASSRGPTEAFF.

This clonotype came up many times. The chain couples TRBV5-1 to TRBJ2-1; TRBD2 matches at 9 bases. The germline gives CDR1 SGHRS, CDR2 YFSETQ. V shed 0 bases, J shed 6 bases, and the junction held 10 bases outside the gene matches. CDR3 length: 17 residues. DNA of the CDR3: TGCGCCAGCAGCTTGGTTTCCGGGACTAGCAGCTTCAATGAGCAGTTCTTC. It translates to CASSLVSGTSSFNEQFF.

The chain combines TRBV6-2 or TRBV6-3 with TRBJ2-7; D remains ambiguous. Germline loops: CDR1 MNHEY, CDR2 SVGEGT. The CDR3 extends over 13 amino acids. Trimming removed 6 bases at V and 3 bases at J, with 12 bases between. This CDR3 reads CASRVDGGYEQYF. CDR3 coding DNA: TGTGCCAGCAGGGTTGACGGCGGCTACGAGCAGTACTTC.

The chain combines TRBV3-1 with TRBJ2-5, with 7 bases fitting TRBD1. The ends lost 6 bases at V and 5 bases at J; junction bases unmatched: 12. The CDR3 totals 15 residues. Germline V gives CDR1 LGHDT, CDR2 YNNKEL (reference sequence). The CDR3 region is CASSRDSSKEETQYF. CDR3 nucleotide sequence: TGTGCCAGCAGTCGGGACAGTTCGAAGGAGGAGACCCAGTACTTC.

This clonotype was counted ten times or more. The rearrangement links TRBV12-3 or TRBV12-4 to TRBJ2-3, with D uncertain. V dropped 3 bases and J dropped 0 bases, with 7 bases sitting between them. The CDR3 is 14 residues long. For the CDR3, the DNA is TGTGCCAGCAGTTTGACACTAAGCACAGATACGCAGTATTTT. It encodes CASSLTLSTDTQYF.

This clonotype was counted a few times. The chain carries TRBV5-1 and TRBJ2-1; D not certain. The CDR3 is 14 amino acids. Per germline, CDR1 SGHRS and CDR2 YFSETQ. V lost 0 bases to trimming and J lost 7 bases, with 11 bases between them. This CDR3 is CASSLGTLPNEQFF. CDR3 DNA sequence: TGCGCCAGCAGCTTGGGAACCCTCCCTAATGAGCAGTTCTTC. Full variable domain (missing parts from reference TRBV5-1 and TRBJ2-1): KAGVTQTPRYLIKTRGQQVTLSCSPISGHRSVSWYQQTPGQGLQFLFEYFSETQRNKGNFPGRFSGRQFSNSRSEMNVSTLELGDSALYLCASSLGTLPNEQFFGPGTRLTVL.

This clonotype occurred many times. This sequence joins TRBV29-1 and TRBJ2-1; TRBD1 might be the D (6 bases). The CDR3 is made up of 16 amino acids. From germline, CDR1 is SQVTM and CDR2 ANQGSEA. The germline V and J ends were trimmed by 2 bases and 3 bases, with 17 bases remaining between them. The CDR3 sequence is CSVESRGDIYYNEQFF. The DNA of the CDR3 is TGCAGCGTTGAATCGAGAGGGGACATTTACTACAATGAGCAGTTCTTC.

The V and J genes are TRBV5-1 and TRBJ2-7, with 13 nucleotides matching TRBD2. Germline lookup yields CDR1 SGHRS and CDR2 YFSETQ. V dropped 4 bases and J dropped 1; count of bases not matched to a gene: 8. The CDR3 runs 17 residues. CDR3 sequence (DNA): TGCGCCAGCAGCCCCGAGACTAGCGGGGGGCCGTCCTACGAGCAGTACTTC. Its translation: CASSPETSGGPSYEQYF.

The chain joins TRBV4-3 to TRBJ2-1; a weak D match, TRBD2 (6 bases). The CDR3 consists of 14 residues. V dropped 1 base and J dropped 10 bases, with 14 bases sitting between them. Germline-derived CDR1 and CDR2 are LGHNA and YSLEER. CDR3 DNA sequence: TGCGCCAGCAGCCAAGCTGGGGGAGGTAGCGAGCAGTTCTTC. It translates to CASSQAGGGSEQFF.

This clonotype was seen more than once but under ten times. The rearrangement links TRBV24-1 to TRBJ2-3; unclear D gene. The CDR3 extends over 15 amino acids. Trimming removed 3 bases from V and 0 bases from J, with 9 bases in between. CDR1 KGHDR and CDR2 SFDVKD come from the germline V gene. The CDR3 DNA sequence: TGTGCCACCAGTGATGGTGACTTCAGCACAGATACGCAGTATTTT. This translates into CATSDGDFSTDTQYF.